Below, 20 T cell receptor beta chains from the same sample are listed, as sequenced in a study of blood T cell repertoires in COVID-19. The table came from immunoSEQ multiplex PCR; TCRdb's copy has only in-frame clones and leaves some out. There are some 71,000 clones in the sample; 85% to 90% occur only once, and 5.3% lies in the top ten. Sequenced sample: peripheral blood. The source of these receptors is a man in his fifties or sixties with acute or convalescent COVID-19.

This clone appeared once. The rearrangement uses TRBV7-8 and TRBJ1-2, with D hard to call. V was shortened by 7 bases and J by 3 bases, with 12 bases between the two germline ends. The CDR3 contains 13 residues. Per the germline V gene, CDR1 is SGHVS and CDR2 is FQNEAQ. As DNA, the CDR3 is TGTGCCAGCACCCCCGGAGGGCACTATGGCTACACCTTC. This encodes CASTPGGHYGYTF.

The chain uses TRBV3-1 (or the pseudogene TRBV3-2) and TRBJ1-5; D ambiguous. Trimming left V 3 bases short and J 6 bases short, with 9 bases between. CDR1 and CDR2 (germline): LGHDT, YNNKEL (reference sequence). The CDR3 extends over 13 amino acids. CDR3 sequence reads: CASSHVGVQPQHF. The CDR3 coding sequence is TGTGCCAGCAGCCACGTCGGGGTTCAGCCCCAGCATTTT.

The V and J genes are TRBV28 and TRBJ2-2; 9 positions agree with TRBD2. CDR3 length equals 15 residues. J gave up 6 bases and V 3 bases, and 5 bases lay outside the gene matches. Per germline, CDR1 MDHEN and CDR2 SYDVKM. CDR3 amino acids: CASSFAGGPAGELFF. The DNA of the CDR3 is TGTGCCAGCAGTTTTGCGGGAGGGCCGGCCGGGGAGCTGTTTTTT.

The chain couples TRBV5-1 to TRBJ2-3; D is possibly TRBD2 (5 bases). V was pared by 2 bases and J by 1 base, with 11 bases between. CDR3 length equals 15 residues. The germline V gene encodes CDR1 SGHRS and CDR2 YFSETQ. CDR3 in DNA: TGCGCCAGCAGCTTTAGCACTAGAGGCACAGATACGCAGTATTTT. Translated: CASSFSTRGTDTQYF. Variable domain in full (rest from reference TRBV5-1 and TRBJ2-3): KAGVTQTPRYLIKTRGQQVTLSCSPISGHRSVSWYQQTPGQGLQFLFEYFSETQRNKGNFPGRFSGRQFSNSRSEMNVSTLELGDSALYLCASSFSTRGTDTQYFGPGTRLTVL.

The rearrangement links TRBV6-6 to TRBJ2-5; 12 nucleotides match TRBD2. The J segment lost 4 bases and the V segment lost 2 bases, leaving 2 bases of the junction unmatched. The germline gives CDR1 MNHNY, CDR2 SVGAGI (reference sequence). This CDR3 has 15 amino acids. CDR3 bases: TGTGCCAGCAGTTACCTAGCGGGAGGGCGAGAGACCCAGTACTTC. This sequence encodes CASSYLAGGRETQYF.

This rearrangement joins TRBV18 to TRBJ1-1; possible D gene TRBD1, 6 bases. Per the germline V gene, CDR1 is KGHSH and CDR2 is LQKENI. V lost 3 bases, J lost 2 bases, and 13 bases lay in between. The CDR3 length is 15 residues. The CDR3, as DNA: TGTGCCAGCTCACCCGTTACAGGGATAAACACTGAAGCTTTCTTT. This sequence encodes CASSPVTGINTEAFF.

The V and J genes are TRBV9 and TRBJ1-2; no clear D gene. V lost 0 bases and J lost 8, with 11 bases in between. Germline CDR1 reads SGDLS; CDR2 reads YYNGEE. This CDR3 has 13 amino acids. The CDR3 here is CASSVAGSGGYTF. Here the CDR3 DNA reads TGTGCCAGCAGCGTAGCAGGCTCCGGAGGCTACACCTTC.

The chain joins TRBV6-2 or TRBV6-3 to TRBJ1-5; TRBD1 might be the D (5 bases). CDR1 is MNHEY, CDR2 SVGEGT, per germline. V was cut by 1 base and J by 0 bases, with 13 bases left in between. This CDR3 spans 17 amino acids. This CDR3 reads CASSYYRTQDSNQPQHF. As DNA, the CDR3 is TGTGCCAGCAGTTACTACCGGACACAGGATAGCAATCAGCCCCAGCATTTT.

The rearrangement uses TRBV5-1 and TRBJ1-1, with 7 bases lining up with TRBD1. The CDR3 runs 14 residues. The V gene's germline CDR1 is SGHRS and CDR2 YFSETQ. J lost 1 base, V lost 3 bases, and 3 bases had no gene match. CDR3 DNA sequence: TGCGCCAGCAGCTCCTCAGGGGGGAACACTGAAGCTTTCTTT. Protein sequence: CASSSSGGNTEAFF.

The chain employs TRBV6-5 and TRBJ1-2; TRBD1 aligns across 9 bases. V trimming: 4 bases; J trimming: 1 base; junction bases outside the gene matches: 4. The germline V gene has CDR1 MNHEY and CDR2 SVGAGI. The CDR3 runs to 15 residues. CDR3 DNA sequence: TGTGCCAGCAGTTCGCGGACAGGGGATAACTATGGCTACACCTTC. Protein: CASSSRTGDNYGYTF.

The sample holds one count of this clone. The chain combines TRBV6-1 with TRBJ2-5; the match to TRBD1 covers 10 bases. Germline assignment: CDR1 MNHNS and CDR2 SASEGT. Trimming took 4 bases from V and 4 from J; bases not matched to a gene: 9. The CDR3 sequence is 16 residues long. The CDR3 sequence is CASSGRTGGRGETQYF. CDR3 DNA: TGTGCCAGCAGTGGCCGGACAGGGGGAAGAGGAGAGACCCAGTACTTC.

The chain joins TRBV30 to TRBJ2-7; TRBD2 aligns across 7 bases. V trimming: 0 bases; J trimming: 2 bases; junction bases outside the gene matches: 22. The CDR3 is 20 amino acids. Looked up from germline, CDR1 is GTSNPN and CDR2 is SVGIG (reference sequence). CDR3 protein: CAWSVLRANRTRRRAYEQYF. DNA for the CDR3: TGTGCCTGGAGTGTACTTCGAGCGAACCGGACTAGACGGCGAGCCTACGAGCAGTACTTC. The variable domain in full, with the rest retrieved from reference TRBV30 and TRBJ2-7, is SQTIHQWPATLVQPVGSPLSLECTVEGTSNPNLYWYRQAAGRGLQLLFYSVGIGQISSEVPQNLSASRPQDRQFILSSKKLLLSDSGFYLCAWSVLRANRTRRRAYEQYFGPGTRLTVT.

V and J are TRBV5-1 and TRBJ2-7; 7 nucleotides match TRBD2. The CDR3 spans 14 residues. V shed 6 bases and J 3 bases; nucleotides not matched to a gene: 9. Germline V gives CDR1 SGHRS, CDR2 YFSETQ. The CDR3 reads CASTPRERGYEQYF. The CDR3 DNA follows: TGCGCCAGCACCCCGCGCGAGCGGGGCTACGAGCAGTACTTC.

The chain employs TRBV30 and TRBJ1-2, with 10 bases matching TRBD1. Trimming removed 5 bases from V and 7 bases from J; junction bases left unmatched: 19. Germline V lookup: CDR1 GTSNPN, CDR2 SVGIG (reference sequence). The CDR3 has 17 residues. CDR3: CAWGLWGQGTLAGGYTF. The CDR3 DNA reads TGTGCCTGGGGATTGTGGGGACAGGGGACCTTGGCTGGTGGCTACACCTTC.

The CDR3 DNA reads as TGCGCCAGCAGCACAGGGGGGAATAATTCACCCCTCCACTTT. This sequence encodes CASSTGGNNSPLHF. V gene TRBV5-1 combines with J gene TRBJ1-6, with TRBD1 identical over 8 bases. There are 14 residues in the CDR3. The germline V gene encodes CDR1 SGHRS and CDR2 YFSETQ. The V and J ends lost 4 bases and 5 bases, in that order; junction bases with no gene match: 2.

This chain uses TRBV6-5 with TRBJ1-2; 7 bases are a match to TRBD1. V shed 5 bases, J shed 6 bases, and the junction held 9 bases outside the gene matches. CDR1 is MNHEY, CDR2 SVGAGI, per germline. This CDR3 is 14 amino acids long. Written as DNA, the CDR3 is TGTGCCAGCAGTCCGTTTGTTGGGACAGATGGCTACACCTTC. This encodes CASSPFVGTDGYTF.

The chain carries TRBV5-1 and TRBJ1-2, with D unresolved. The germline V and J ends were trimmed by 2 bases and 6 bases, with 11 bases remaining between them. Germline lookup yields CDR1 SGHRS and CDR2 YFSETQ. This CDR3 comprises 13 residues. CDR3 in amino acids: CASSFDLVHGYTF. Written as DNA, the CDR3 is TGCGCCAGCAGCTTTGACTTGGTCCATGGCTACACCTTC.

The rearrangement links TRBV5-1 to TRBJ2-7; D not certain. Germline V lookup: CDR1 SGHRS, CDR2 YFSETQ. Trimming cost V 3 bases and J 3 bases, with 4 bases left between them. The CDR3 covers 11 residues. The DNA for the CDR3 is TGCGCCAGCAGCTCTAACTACGAGCAGTACTTC. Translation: CASSSNYEQYF.

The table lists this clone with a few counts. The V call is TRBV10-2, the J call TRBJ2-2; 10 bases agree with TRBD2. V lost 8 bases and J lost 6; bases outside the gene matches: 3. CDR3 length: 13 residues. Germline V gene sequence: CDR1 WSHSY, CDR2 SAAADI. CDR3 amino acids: CASLLAGAGELFF. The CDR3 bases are TGCGCCAGCCTCCTAGCGGGAGCCGGGGAGCTGTTTTTT.

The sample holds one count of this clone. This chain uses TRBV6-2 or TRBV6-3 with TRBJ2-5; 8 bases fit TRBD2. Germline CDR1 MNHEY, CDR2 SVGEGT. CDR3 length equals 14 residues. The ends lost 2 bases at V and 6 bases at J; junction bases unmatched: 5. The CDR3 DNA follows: TGTGCCAGCAGTTACATAGCGGGGTGGAAGACCCAGTACTTC. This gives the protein CASSYIAGWKTQYF.